These T cell receptor beta chains were read from a single sample in a study of blood T cells in healthy people across ages. TCRdb redid the calling of the 5' RACE reads with MiXCR, one entry per CDR3 protein. The sample consists of roughly 1 million distinct CDR3 sequences, roughly 24% of them appearing once. The same sample was also used in a study of T cells of mothers and their children.

Material: blood. The receptor set was obtained from a girl aged 2 to 10 in good health. CDR3s include the opening cysteine and the closing phenylalanine or tryptophan. D genes are given only for firm matches. The size field is filled for only some rows; it gives once, few, many or a size class.

cdr3_nt cdr3_aa v_call d_call clone_size j_call
TGTGCCACCAATCTTGGACTAGCGTATCTGGATGAGCAGTTCTTC CATNLGLAYLDEQFF TRBV24-1 TRBD2 NA TRBJ2-1
TGCAGTGTCCTGGAGTCTGGGGCCAACGTCCTGACTTTC CSVLESGANVLTF TRBV29-1 NA NA TRBJ2-6
TGCGCCAGCAGCCGGCTCCCGAGGGACTACGAGCAGTACTTC CASSRLPRDYEQYF TRBV4-1 NA few TRBJ2-7
TGTGCCAGCAGCTTACACTCTGCAGATACGCAGTATTTT CASSLHSADTQYF TRBV7-2 NA NA TRBJ2-3
TGTGCCAGCTCACCATTCACAGGATTTACCGGGGAGCTGTTTTTT CASSPFTGFTGELFF TRBV18 NA NA TRBJ2-2
TGTGCCAGCAGTTATACAGGGGACTATGGCTACACCTTC CASSYTGDYGYTF TRBV12-3/TRBV12-4 TRBD1 few TRBJ1-2
TGTGCCAGCAGCTTAGCGCCGGGAGTGGGCCAAGAGACCCAGTACTTC CASSLAPGVGQETQYF TRBV7-9 NA NA TRBJ2-5
TGCAGTGCTAGTTCTGCTAGCGGGAGTATAACCGGGGAGCTGTTTTTT CSASSASGSITGELFF TRBV20-1 TRBD2 once TRBJ2-2
TGTGCCAGCAGTGAATACTTCGAGACCCAGTACTTC CASSEYFETQYF TRBV25-1 NA few TRBJ2-5
TGCAGCGTTGTGGCCCCCGGACCGTTTTTCTACAATGAGCAGTTCTTC CSVVAPGPFFYNEQFF TRBV29-1 NA few TRBJ2-1
TGTGCCAGCAGTGATCGGGGACAGGCTGAAGCTTTCTTT CASSDRGQAEAFF TRBV6-1 TRBD1 NA TRBJ1-1
TGTGCCAGCAGCCCCGGGACAGGGGACACCGGGGAGCTGCTTTTT CASSPGTGDTGELLF TRBV12-3/TRBV12-4 TRBD1 NA TRBJ2-2
TGTGCCATCAGTGTGTCAGACAGGGCGCCCCTCCACTTT CAISVSDRAPLHF TRBV10-3 TRBD1 few TRBJ1-6
TGTGCCAGCAGATCAACCGATTTACCACCCTACGAGCAGTACTTC CASRSTDLPPYEQYF TRBV2 NA NA TRBJ2-7
TGCAGCGTTACCCCCAGGGGCTACGAGCAGTACTTC CSVTPRGYEQYF TRBV29-1 NA NA TRBJ2-7
TGCAGCGTTCGACTAGCGGGAGAAGATACGCAGTATTTT CSVRLAGEDTQYF TRBV29-1 TRBD2 NA TRBJ2-3
TGTGCCAGCAGCTTAGATTTGGGTCAAACCTACGAGCAGTACTTC CASSLDLGQTYEQYF TRBV11-2 NA NA TRBJ2-7
TGTGCCAGCAGTTACACAGGAGGTCAGCATTACAATGAGCAGTTCTTC CASSYTGGQHYNEQFF TRBV6-6 NA NA TRBJ2-1
TGTGCCAGCAGTTACGAACTAGCGGGAGTGGGTGAGCAGTTCTTC CASSYELAGVGEQFF TRBV6-5 TRBD2 few TRBJ2-1
TGCGCCAGCAGCCAATTCGGAGGGGAGGCTTTCTTT CASSQFGGEAFF TRBV4-3 NA NA TRBJ1-1
TGTGCCGTCCACCAGACAGGGTCGGAGACCCAGTACTTC CAVHQTGSETQYF TRBV28 TRBD1 few TRBJ2-5
TGTGCCATCAAGTCCTCGAGCTCCTACAATGAGCAGTTCTTC CAIKSSSSYNEQFF TRBV10-3 NA NA TRBJ2-1
TGTGCCAGCGGGACAGGGGCGGGTAGTCTCACAGATACGCAGTATTTT CASGTGAGSLTDTQYF TRBV2 TRBD1 few TRBJ2-3
TGCAGCGTTGATCGGTCCGCCGGGGATACGCAGTATTTT CSVDRSAGDTQYF TRBV29-1 NA NA TRBJ2-3
TGTGCCAGCCAACCGGGACCCAGCTCCTACAATGAGCAGTTCTTC CASQPGPSSYNEQFF TRBV2 NA few TRBJ2-1
TGTGCCAGCATGTATAGTGAGGTAGTGGCCGATACGCAGTATTTT CASMYSEVVADTQYF TRBV7-9 NA NA TRBJ2-3
TGTGCCAGCGAATCGGGGACCCAGTACTCCTACGAGCAGTACTTC CASESGTQYSYEQYF TRBV12-3/TRBV12-4 NA NA TRBJ2-7
TGTGCCATCAGTGAGTCGTTGGGGGACTATGGCTACACCTTC CAISESLGDYGYTF TRBV10-3 NA many TRBJ1-2
TGTGCCACCAGGGACACCTCCTACAATGAGCAGTTCTTC CATRDTSYNEQFF TRBV24-1 NA NA TRBJ2-1
TGTGCCAGCAGGCAGACGGACACTTCTGGAAACACCATATATTTT CASRQTDTSGNTIYF TRBV6-1 NA NA TRBJ1-3
TGTGCCAGCAGCTACTGGACAGGGACTTACGATGAAGCTTTCTTT CASSYWTGTYDEAFF TRBV7-2 TRBD1 few TRBJ1-1
TGTGCCAGCAGCCTCGGGACTAGCGGGAGTAGTGAGCAGTTCTTC CASSLGTSGSSEQFF TRBV9 TRBD2 few TRBJ2-1
TGTGCCAGCAGTTTTGAGGGGCCTCAGCCCCAGCATTTT CASSFEGPQPQHF TRBV12-3/TRBV12-4 NA NA TRBJ1-5
TGTGCCAGCAGTTCTCAGGGGGTTGAAACCGGGGAGCTGTTTTTT CASSSQGVETGELFF TRBV28 TRBD1 NA TRBJ2-2
TGCAGTGCTAGATCGACGGGCTCCTACGAGCAGTACTTC CSARSTGSYEQYF TRBV20-1 NA few TRBJ2-7
TGCAGTGCTAGAGATTCTAGATTCACTGAAGCTTTCTTT CSARDSRFTEAFF TRBV20-1 NA NA TRBJ1-1
TGTGCCAGCAGTTTAGGCGGGGGTCCAACCCCTTCCATAGATGAGCAGTTCTTC CASSLGGGPTPSIDEQFF TRBV12-3/TRBV12-4 TRBD2 NA TRBJ2-1
TGCAGTGCTAGAAAAAGACAGAGGAGCTCCTACAATGAGCAGTTCTTC CSARKRQRSSYNEQFF TRBV20-1 NA NA TRBJ2-1
TGTGCTAGTGGTTCCCTGGGCGGGGGGCTCGAAAAACTGTTTTTT CASGSLGGGLEKLFF TRBV12-5 NA NA TRBJ1-4
TGCAGCGTTTGGGGACAGAGGAAAGAGACCCAGTACTTC CSVWGQRKETQYF TRBV29-1 TRBD1 NA TRBJ2-5
TGTGCCAGCAGTTTGACGTTAGCGGGAGGGACGGAGTACTTC CASSLTLAGGTEYF TRBV28 TRBD2 few TRBJ2-7
TGTGCCAGCAGCCCTAGCGGGGGGTCAGGAGAGACCCAGTACTTC CASSPSGGSGETQYF TRBV6-2/TRBV6-3 TRBD2 few TRBJ2-5
TGTGCCAGCAGTGAACAGGGGAGTAAGCCTCTGGCTGAAGCTTTCTTT CASSEQGSKPLAEAFF TRBV2 NA NA TRBJ1-1
TGTGCCAGCAGCATCACCGGGACCTCAGATACGCAGTATTTT CASSITGTSDTQYF TRBV12-3/TRBV12-4 NA NA TRBJ2-3
TGTGCCAGTAGTATAGTCCAACAGGGACAGCCCCAGCATTTT CASSIVQQGQPQHF TRBV19 NA few TRBJ1-5
TGTGCCAGCAGTAAGAGCGGGGGGGCCGGGTATGAGCAGTTCTTC CASSKSGGAGYEQFF TRBV9 TRBD2 few TRBJ2-1